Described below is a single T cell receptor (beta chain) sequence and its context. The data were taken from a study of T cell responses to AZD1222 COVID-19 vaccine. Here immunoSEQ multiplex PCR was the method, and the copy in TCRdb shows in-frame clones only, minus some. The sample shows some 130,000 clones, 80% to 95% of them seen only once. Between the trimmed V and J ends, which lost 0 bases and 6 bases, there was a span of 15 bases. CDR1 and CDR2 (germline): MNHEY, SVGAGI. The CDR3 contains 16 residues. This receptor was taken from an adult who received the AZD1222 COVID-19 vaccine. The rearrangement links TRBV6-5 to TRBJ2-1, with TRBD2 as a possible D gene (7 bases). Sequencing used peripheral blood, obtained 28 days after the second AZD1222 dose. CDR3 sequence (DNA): TGTGCCAGCAGTTACTCGAGAGGGGGGGGAAGCAATGAGCAGTTCTTC. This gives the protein CASSYSRGGGSNEQFF.